The 25 T cell receptor beta chains below were found in one sample sequenced in a study of radiation and T cells in renal cell carcinoma. Clones were read by immunoSEQ multiplex PCR, and TCRdb kept only the in-frame ones, dropping some. The sample yields over 120,000 clones, 86% seen once. Sample time point: blood 4 weeks post-SBRT, at nephrectomy. This sample's treatment: 15 Gy SBRT to primary tumor, nephrectomy 4 weeks later. The specimen comprised blood, sampled from a patient whose treatment included radiotherapy and nephrectomy. These receptors were obtained from a woman aged 45-59 years with renal cell carcinoma.

The chain has TRBV2 and TRBJ2-1; 9 bases are shared with TRBD2. The CDR3 is 15 amino acids. After removal of 6 bases from V and 8 bases from J, the junction contained 11 bases not matched to a gene. Germline lookup yields CDR1 SNHLY and CDR2 FYNNEI. The CDR3 DNA is TGTGCCAGCAGCCCCGTTTTGGCGGGAGGGTATGAGCAGTTCTTC. Translating gives CASSPVLAGGYEQFF.

CDR3 amino acids: CASSEGRNPAGETQYF. Here the CDR3 DNA reads TGTGCCAGCAGCGAGGGGAGAAACCCTGCTGGGGAGACCCAGTACTTC. The chain links TRBV9 to TRBJ2-5; D is perhaps TRBD1 or TRBD2 (5 bases each). Trimming removed 3 bases at V and 5 bases at J, with 20 bases between. Looked up from germline, CDR1 is SGDLS and CDR2 is YYNGEE. CDR3 length: 16 residues.

V usage is TRBV23-1 and J usage is TRBJ1-2; D remains unclear. TRBV23-1 is filed as an ORF, its function uncertain. CDR3 length: 12 amino acids. With 5 bases removed from V and 9 bases from J, the gap between germline ends came to 13 bases. CDR3 coding DNA: TGCGCCAGCAGTTTGCGGAAAATCCGCTACACCTTC. This gives the protein CASSLRKIRYTF.

The CDR3 is CASSSWGRAETQYF. DNA for the CDR3: TGTGCCAGCTCCAGTTGGGGGCGCGCAGAGACCCAGTACTTC. The rearrangement links TRBV18 to TRBJ2-5; maybe TRBD1 (6 bases). CDR1 and CDR2 (germline): KGHSH, LQKENI. The V end lost 6 bases, the J end lost 4 bases, and 15 bases lay between the germline ends. The CDR3 runs 14 residues.

This chain joins TRBV10-3 and TRBJ2-3; 9 bases fit TRBD2. Trimming cost V 5 bases and J 6 bases; bases outside gene matches: 9. The germline gives CDR1 ENHRY, CDR2 SYGVKD. This CDR3 comprises 15 residues. The CDR3 loop reads CAISSSSGVGDTQYF. CDR3 DNA sequence: TGTGCCATCAGTTCCTCTAGCGGGGTAGGGGATACGCAGTATTTT.

The sample holds one count of this clone. The CDR3 is CASIRPDPGETQYF. CDR3 sequence (DNA): TGTGCCAGCATCAGACCCGATCCCGGGGAGACCCAGTACTTC. V is TRBV6-1 and J is TRBJ2-5; D is unclear. The CDR3 length is 14 residues. The germline gives CDR1 MNHNS, CDR2 SASEGT. The V end lost 7 bases, the J end lost 5 bases, and 17 bases lay between the germline ends.

The chain employs TRBV10-3 and TRBJ1-5; the D gene is possibly TRBD1 (6 bases). Trimming cost V 11 bases and J 4 bases, with 21 bases left between them. The CDR3 totals 15 residues. Per germline, CDR1 ENHRY and CDR2 SYGVKD. The chain's CDR3 is CASGGGAKGNQPQHF. CDR3 nucleotide sequence: TGTGCCTCTGGAGGGGGGGCTAAAGGGAATCAGCCCCAGCATTTT.

The rearrangement links TRBV5-6 to TRBJ2-7, with 11 bases that match TRBD2. V gave up 0 bases and J gave up 2 bases; unmatched junction bases: 10. CDR3 length: 18 residues. The germline CDR1 and CDR2 sequences are SGHDT and YYEEEE. The CDR3 bases are TGTGCCAGCAGCTTGGCCCGGCTAGCGGGGGGACTTGCCTACGAGCAGTACTTC. Protein: CASSLARLAGGLAYEQYF.

The chain uses TRBV19 and TRBJ1-2, with D unclear. The V gene lost 7 bases and the J gene lost 2 bases, with 8 bases spanning the gap. Germline CDR1 is LNHDA and CDR2 is SQIVND (reference sequence). This CDR3 region has 12 residues. Here the CDR3 DNA reads TGTGCCAGTATGGACGACAACTATGGCTACACCTTC. Translating it yields CASMDDNYGYTF. Full variable domain (rest looked up from reference TRBV19 and TRBJ1-2): DGGITQSPKYLFRKEGQNVTLSCEQNLNHDAMYWYRQDPGQGLRLIYYSQIVNDFQKGDIAEGYSVSREKKESFPLTVTSAQKNPTAFYLCASMDDNYGYTFGSGTRLTVV.

This clone has only one observation. The chain uses TRBV29-1 and TRBJ2-1; D is possibly TRBD1 (6 bases). The CDR3 is 14 amino acids. Between the trimmed V and J ends, which lost 0 bases and 6 bases, there was a span of 12 bases. Germline V gives CDR1 SQVTM, CDR2 ANQGSEA. This CDR3 is CSVEDLQGGNEQFF. The CDR3 DNA sequence: TGCAGCGTTGAAGATCTACAGGGTGGCAATGAGCAGTTCTTC.

This clone turned up a few times. The chain carries TRBV5-1 and TRBJ2-3; no definite D call. Trimming removed 2 bases at V and 4 bases at J, with 8 bases between. Germline values: CDR1 SGHRS, CDR2 YFSETQ. The CDR3 spans 13 residues. CDR3 sequence (DNA): TGCGCCAGCAGCTTCATCCCCGCAGATACGCAGTATTTT. It translates to CASSFIPADTQYF.

CDR3 loop: CATLRLAGRYEQYF. The CDR3, as DNA: TGTGCCACACTTAGACTAGCGGGACGGTACGAGCAGTACTTC. This sequence joins TRBV6-5 and TRBJ2-7; 11 bases are a match to TRBD2. The CDR3 loop spans 14 amino acids. Germline V gene data show CDR1 as MNHEY and CDR2 as SVGAGI. Trimming removed 10 bases from V and 4 bases from J; junction bases left unmatched: 9.

V gene TRBV18 combines with J gene TRBJ2-5; D is possibly TRBD1 or TRBD2 (5 bases each). Germline loops: CDR1 KGHSH, CDR2 LQKENI. The CDR3 sequence is 13 residues long. V was cut by 3 bases and J by 5 bases, with 10 bases left in between. The chain's CDR3 is CASSPRGGETQYF. The CDR3 DNA follows: TGTGCCAGCTCACCTCGGGGCGGGGAGACCCAGTACTTC. The complete variable domain, with remaining parts taken from reference TRBV18 and TRBJ2-5, reads NAGVMQNPRHLVRRRGQEARLRCSPMKGHSHVYWYRQLPEEGLKFMVYLQKENIIDESGMPKERFSAEFPKEGPSILRIQQVVRGDSAAYFCASSPRGGETQYFGPGTRLLVL.

The chain carries TRBV7-9 and TRBJ2-3; tentative D call: TRBD1 (5 bases). The germline V gene has CDR1 SEHNR and CDR2 FQNEAQ (reference sequence). V was cut by 3 bases and J by 2 bases, with 12 bases left in between. CDR3 length: 15 amino acids. CDR3 nucleotides: TGTGCCAGCAGCTTTAGGGTTGGGGCCACAGATACGCAGTATTTT. It translates to CASSFRVGATDTQYF.

The gene calls are TRBV7-9 and TRBJ2-7; D gene ambiguous. CDR3 length: 13 amino acids. The V end was cut by 11 bases, the J end by 2 bases, with 16 bases between. Germline CDR1 is SEHNR and CDR2 is FQNEAQ (reference sequence). CDR3 nucleotide sequence: TGTGCCGGTTCACCAGCCTCTACCTACGAGCAGTACTTC. It translates to CAGSPASTYEQYF.

The chain recombines TRBV19 with TRBJ2-5; D is unclear. The CDR3 spans 14 residues. V was shortened by 5 bases and J by 5 bases, with 15 bases between the two germline ends. Germline CDR1 reads LNHDA; CDR2 reads SQIVND (reference sequence). Here the CDR3 DNA reads TGTGCCAGTAGTTCCAACCTGAGGTTCGAGACCCAGTACTTC. Translation gives CASSSNLRFETQYF. The whole variable domain, remainder taken from reference TRBV19 and TRBJ2-5, is DGGITQSPKYLFRKEGQNVTLSCEQNLNHDAMYWYRQDPGQGLRLIYYSQIVNDFQKGDIAEGYSVSREKKESFPLTVTSAQKNPTAFYLCASSSNLRFETQYFGPGTRLLVL.

V gene TRBV19 combines with J gene TRBJ2-4, with D possibly being TRBD2 (6 bases). Between the trimmed V and J ends, which lost 2 bases and 3 bases, there was a span of 17 bases. This CDR3 has 17 residues. Germline-derived CDR1 and CDR2 are LNHDA and SQIVND (reference sequence). The CDR3 DNA sequence: TGTGCCAGTAGTATAACACTAGCTTCACTTGGCAAAAACATTCAGTACTTC. It encodes CASSITLASLGKNIQYF.

The rearrangement uses TRBV19 and TRBJ1-2, with 11 bases fitting TRBD1. The CDR3 spans 13 residues. Trimming took 9 bases from V and 4 from J; bases not matched to a gene: 4. The germline CDR1 and CDR2 sequences are LNHDA and SQIVND (reference sequence). As DNA, the CDR3 is TGTGCCAGCAGGACAGGGGGCGTCTATGGCTACACCTTC. Translation: CASRTGGVYGYTF.

The chain couples TRBV2 to TRBJ2-5; D possibly corresponds to TRBD2 (5 bases). The ends were cut back, 4 bases at V and 4 bases at J, with 13 bases in the middle. CDR3 length: 14 amino acids. Germline CDR1 is SNHLY and CDR2 is FYNNEI. The CDR3 spells CASSVGPGRETQYF. CDR3 nucleotides: TGTGCCAGCAGTGTTGGTCCGGGGAGAGAGACCCAGTACTTC.

J is TRBJ2-2 and V is TRBV5-1; D is possibly TRBD1 (5 bases). Germline V gene sequence: CDR1 SGHRS, CDR2 YFSETQ. CDR3 length equals 14 residues. Trimming took 2 bases from V and 6 from J, leaving 11 bases between them. This CDR3 is CASSLEQDAGELFF. The CDR3 DNA reads TGCGCCAGCAGCTTAGAACAGGATGCCGGGGAGCTGTTTTTT.

DNA for the CDR3: TGTGCCAGCAGCTTAGTAGCGGGAGTGATCGAGCAGTACTTC. This gives the protein CASSLVAGVIEQYF. The V call is TRBV11-2, the J call TRBJ2-7; 9 nucleotides line up with TRBD2. Germline lookup yields CDR1 SGHAT and CDR2 FQNNGV. With V trimmed by 1 base and J by 6 bases, 4 bases remained unmatched. The CDR3 extends over 14 amino acids.

V and J are TRBV9 and TRBJ2-7, with D maybe TRBD2 (5 bases). In germline, CDR1 is SGDLS, CDR2 YYNGEE. V was pared by 0 bases and J by 2 bases, with 30 bases between. CDR3 length: 21 amino acids. CDR3 sequence reads: CASSVAVRRSLRASKPYEQYF. DNA of the CDR3: TGTGCCAGCAGCGTAGCCGTCCGCAGGTCATTGAGGGCCTCTAAACCCTACGAGCAGTACTTC.

In its sample, this clone was seen a few times. The rearrangement uses TRBV7-9 and TRBJ2-1; 10 bases align to TRBD2. Germline assignment: CDR1 SEHNR and CDR2 FQNEAQ (reference sequence). The CDR3 covers 15 residues. With 5 bases clipped from V and 8 bases from J, the junction kept 9 bases outside the gene matches. The CDR3 here is CASSRLAGRQDEQFF. DNA of the CDR3: TGTGCCAGCAGCCGACTAGCGGGCCGACAAGATGAGCAGTTCTTC.

The chain uses TRBV20-1 and TRBJ2-7, with unresolved D. Trimming took off 6 bases at V and 0 bases at J, with 6 bases between the two ends. The CDR3 covers 11 residues. Germline assignment: CDR1 DFQATT and CDR2 SNEGSKA (reference sequence). In DNA form, the CDR3 reads TGCAGTGCGGTCAGCTCCTACGAGCAGTACTTC. It specifies CSAVSSYEQYF.

V gene TRBV5-1 combines with J gene TRBJ1-4, with D hard to call. The germline CDR1 and CDR2 sequences are SGHRS and YFSETQ. V lost 7 bases, J lost 1 base, and 5 bases lay in between. The CDR3 runs 12 residues. The CDR3 here is CASRETNEKLFF. The CDR3 DNA reads TGCGCCAGCCGAGAAACTAATGAAAAACTGTTTTTT.